These 9 T cell receptor beta chains were all obtained from the same sample, sequenced in a study of CD8+CD57+ T cells in acquired aplastic anemia (dated by TCRdb to the late 2010s). The run used an Illumina HiSeq 2000. TCR beta VDJ combination and CDR3 sequence profiling used genomic DNA as the template. TCRdb took the public reads, trimmed them with fastp at Q25, ran MiXCR for clone calling and kept in-frame beta chains. Identical CDR3 proteins give one entry, which carries the most common genes and DNA. Across this sample there are about 180,000 distinct CDR3 sequences, with 46% seen only once. Approximately 2.9% of the sample goes to the ten largest clones. The sequenced material came from sorted CD4+, CD8+, or CD8+CD57+ T cells (not recorded which) from PBMCs. Receptors originate from a human donor in good health.

The chain recombines TRBV19 with TRBJ2-5; D is perhaps TRBD2 (5 bases). Germline assignment: CDR1 LNHDA and CDR2 SQIVND (reference sequence). V lost 5 bases and J lost 0, with 10 bases in between. The CDR3 is 14 residues long. This CDR3 reads CASSPSGDQETQYF. For the CDR3, the DNA is TGTGCCAGTAGTCCATCCGGGGACCAAGAGACCCAGTACTTC.

Ten or more counts support this clonotype. The V gene is TRBV6-5, the J gene TRBJ2-3; D uncertain. The CDR3 sequence is 13 residues long. The V gene lost 1 base and the J gene lost 4 bases, with 6 bases spanning the gap. CDR1 is MNHEY, CDR2 SVGAGI, per germline. CDR3 nucleotides: TGTGCCAGCAGTTACTTGCAGGCAGATACGCAGTATTTT. Translating gives CASSYLQADTQYF.

The chain has TRBV15 and TRBJ2-2; 7 nucleotides match TRBD1. CDR1 LNHNV and CDR2 YYDKDF come from the germline V gene (reference sequence). CDR3 size: 15 residues. With 1 base clipped from V and 7 bases from J, the junction kept 6 bases outside the gene matches. CDR3 in amino acids: CATSRGRGSHGELFF. The CDR3 DNA is TGTGCCACCAGCAGAGGCAGGGGGTCCCACGGGGAGCTGTTTTTT.

The chain employs TRBV19 and TRBJ1-5, with a tentative D call TRBD1 (5 bases). The CDR3 has 13 residues. Trimming left V 6 bases short and J 6 bases short, with 12 bases between. Germline assignment: CDR1 LNHDA and CDR2 SQIVND (reference sequence). The CDR3 DNA is TGTGCCAGTAGGGAGGGGACCGTTCAGCCCCAGCATTTT. Its protein product is CASREGTVQPQHF.

This clonotype occurred many times. J is TRBJ2-7 and V is TRBV28; the D gene is possibly TRBD2 (6 bases). Looked up from germline, CDR1 is MDHEN and CDR2 is SYDVKM. V lost 6 bases to trimming and J lost 4 bases, with 10 bases between them. This CDR3 is built from 12 residues. The CDR3 DNA sequence: TGTGCCAGCAGCCCTGGGGGGTACGAGCAGTACTTC. It translates to CASSPGGYEQYF.

The gene calls are TRBV6-1 and TRBJ2-7, with a tentative D call TRBD2 (5 bases). V shed 4 bases and J shed 4 bases, with 11 bases lying between them. In germline, CDR1 is MNHNS, CDR2 SASEGT. CDR3 size: 13 residues. The CDR3: CASSGPGRYEQYF. The DNA for the CDR3 is TGTGCCAGCAGTGGGCCGGGGAGATACGAGCAGTACTTC.

This clonotype was seen ten or more times. The chain employs TRBV7-3 and TRBJ2-5, with 12 bases lining up with TRBD2. Germline V CDR1 and CDR2: SGHTA, FQGTGA. This CDR3 is 15 amino acids long. J gave up 2 bases and V 2 bases, and 0 bases lay outside the gene matches. The CDR3 reads CASSLGTSGQETQYF. The CDR3 DNA reads as TGTGCCAGCAGCTTAGGGACTAGCGGGCAAGAGACCCAGTACTTC.

This clonotype was detected only a few times. The CDR3 here is CATSASGRALGETQYF. Here the CDR3 DNA reads TGTGCCACCAGTGCCTCGGGCAGGGCCCTTGGAGAGACCCAGTACTTC. The chain links TRBV24-1 to TRBJ2-5; perhaps TRBD1 as D (5 bases). Germline CDR1 KGHDR, CDR2 SFDVKD. V dropped 5 bases and J dropped 4 bases, with 19 bases sitting between them. CDR3 length equals 16 residues.

The chain has TRBV20-1 and TRBJ1-6, with TRBD1 as a possible D gene (6 bases). V was pared by 0 bases and J by 9 bases, with 12 bases between. Germline-derived CDR1 and CDR2 are DFQATT and SNEGSKA (reference sequence). The CDR3 extends over 14 amino acids. CDR3 coding DNA: TGCAGTGCTAGAGATCCAGGGGAGGGTTCACCCCTCCACTTT. Protein sequence: CSARDPGEGSPLHF.